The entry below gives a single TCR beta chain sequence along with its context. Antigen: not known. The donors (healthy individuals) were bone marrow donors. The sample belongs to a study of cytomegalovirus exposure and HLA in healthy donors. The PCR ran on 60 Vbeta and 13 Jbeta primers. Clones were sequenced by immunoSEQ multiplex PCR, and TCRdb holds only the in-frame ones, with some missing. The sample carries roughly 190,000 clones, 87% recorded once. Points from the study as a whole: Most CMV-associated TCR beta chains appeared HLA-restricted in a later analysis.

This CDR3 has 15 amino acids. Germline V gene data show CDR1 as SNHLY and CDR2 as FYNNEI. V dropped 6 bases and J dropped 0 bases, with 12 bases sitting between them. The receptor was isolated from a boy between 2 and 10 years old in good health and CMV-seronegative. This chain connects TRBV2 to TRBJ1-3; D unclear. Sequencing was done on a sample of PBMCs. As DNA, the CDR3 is TGTGCCAGCAGCGCCTCAGGTGCCTCTGGAAACACCATATATTTT. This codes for CASSASGASGNTIYF.